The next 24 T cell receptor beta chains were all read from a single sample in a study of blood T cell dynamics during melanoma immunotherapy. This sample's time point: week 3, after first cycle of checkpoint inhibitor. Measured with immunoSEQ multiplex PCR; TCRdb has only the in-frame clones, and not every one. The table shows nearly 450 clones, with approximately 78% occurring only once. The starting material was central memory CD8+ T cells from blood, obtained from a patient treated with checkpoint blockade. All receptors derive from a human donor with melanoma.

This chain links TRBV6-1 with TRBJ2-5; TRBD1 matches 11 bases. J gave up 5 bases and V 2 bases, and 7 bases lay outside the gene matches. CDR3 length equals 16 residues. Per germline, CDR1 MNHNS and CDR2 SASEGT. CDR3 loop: CASSESAGTGGETQYF. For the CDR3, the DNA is TGTGCCAGCAGTGAATCCGCCGGGACAGGGGGGGAGACCCAGTACTTC.

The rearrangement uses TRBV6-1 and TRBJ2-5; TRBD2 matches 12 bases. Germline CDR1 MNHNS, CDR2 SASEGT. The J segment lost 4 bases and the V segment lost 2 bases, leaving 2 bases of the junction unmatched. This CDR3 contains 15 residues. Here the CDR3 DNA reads TGTGCCAGCAGTGAACTAGCGGGAGGGCCAGAGACCCAGTACTTC. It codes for CASSELAGGPETQYF.

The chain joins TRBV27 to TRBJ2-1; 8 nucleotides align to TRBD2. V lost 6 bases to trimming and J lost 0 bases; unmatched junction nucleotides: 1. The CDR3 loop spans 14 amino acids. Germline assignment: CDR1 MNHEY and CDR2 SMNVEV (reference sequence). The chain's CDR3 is CASRSGSSYNEQFF. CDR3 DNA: TGTGCCAGCAGAAGCGGGAGCTCCTACAATGAGCAGTTCTTC.

In nucleotides, the CDR3 is TGTGCCCAGAGCGAAGGTACTGAAGCTTTCTTT. Its translation is CAQSEGTEAFF. V gene TRBV6-1 combines with J gene TRBJ1-1; D remains ambiguous. V shed 11 bases and J shed 5 bases, with 12 bases lying between them. The CDR3 spans 11 residues. Germline V gene sequence: CDR1 MNHNS, CDR2 SASEGT.

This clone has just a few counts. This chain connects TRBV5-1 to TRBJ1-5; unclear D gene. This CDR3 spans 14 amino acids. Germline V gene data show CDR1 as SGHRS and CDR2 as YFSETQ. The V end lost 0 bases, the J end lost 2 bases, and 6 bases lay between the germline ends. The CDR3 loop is CASSLGPGNQPQHF. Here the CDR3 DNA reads TGCGCCAGCAGCTTGGGTCCGGGCAATCAGCCCCAGCATTTT.

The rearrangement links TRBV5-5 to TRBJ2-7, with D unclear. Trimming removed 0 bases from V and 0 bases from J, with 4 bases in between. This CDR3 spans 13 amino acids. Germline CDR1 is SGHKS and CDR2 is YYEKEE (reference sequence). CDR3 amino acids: CASSLGSSYEQYF. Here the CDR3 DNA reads TGTGCCAGCAGCTTGGGCAGCTCCTACGAGCAGTACTTC.

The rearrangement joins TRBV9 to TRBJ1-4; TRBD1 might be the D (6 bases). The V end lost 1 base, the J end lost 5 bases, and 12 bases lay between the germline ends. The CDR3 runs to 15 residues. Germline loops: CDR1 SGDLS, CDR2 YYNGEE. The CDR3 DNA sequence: TGTGCCAGCAGCGTAAACGGGGGCGCGAATGAAAAACTGTTTTTT. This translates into CASSVNGGANEKLFF. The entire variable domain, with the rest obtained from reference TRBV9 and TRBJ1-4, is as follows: DSGVTQTPKHLITATGQRVTLRCSPRSGDLSVYWYQQSLDQGLQFLIQYYNGEERAKGNILERFSAQQFPDLHSELNLSSLELGDSALYFCASSVNGGANEKLFFGSGTQLSVL.

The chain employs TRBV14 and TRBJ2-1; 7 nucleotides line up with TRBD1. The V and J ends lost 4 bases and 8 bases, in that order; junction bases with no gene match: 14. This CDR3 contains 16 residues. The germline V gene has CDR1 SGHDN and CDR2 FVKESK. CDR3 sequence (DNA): TGTGCCAGCAGCCCCAGTGTTGGGACAGTTGGTTATGAGCAGTTCTTC. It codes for CASSPSVGTVGYEQFF.

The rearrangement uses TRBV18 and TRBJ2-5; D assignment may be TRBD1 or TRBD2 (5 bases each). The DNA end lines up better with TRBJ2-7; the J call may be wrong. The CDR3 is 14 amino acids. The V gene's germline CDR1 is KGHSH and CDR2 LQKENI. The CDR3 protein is CASSPGTRFYEQYF. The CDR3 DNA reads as TGTGCCAGCTCACCGGGGACCCGATTCTACGAGCAGTACTTC.

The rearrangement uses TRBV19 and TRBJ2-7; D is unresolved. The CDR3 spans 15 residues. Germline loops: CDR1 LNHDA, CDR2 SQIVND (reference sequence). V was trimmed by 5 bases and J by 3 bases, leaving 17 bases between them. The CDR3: CASSLGILTSYEQYF. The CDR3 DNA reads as TGTGCCAGTAGTTTGGGGATTCTCACAAGCTACGAGCAGTACTTC.

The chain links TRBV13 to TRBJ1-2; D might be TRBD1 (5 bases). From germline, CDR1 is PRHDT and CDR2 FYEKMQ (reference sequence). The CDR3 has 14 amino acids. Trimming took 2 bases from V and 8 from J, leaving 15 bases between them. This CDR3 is CASSLPRQGEGYTF. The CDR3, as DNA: TGTGCCAGCAGCTTACCCCGGCAGGGAGAGGGCTACACCTTC.

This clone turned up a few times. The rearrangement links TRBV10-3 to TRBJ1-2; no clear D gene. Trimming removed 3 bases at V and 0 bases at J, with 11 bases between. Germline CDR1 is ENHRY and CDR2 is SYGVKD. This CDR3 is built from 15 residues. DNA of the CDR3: TGTGCCATCAGTGACCCTAGAAGGGCTAACTATGGCTACACCTTC. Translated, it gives CAISDPRRANYGYTF.

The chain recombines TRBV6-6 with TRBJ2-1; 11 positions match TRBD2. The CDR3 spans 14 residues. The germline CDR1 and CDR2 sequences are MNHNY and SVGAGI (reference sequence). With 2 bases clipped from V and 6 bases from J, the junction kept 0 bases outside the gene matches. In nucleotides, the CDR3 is TGTGCCAGCAGTTACGGGACTAGCGGCAATGAGCAGTTCTTC. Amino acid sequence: CASSYGTSGNEQFF.

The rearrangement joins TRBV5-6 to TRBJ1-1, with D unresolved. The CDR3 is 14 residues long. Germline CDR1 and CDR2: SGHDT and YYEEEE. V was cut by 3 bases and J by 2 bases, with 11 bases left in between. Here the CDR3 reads CASSSPARNTEAFF. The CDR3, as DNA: TGTGCCAGCAGCTCCCCGGCGCGCAACACTGAAGCTTTCTTT.

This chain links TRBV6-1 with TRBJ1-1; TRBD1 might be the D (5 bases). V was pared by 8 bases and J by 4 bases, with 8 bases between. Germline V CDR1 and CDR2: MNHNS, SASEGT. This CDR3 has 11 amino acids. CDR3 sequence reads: CASSDSTEAFF. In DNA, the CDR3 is TGTGCCAGCTCCGACAGCACTGAAGCTTTCTTT.

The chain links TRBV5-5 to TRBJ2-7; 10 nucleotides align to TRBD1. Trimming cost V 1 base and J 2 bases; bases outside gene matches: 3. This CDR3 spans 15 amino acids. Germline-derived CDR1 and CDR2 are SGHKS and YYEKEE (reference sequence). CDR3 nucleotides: TGTGCCAGCAGCTTGATGGGGACAGGGGCCTACGAGCAGTACTTC. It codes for CASSLMGTGAYEQYF. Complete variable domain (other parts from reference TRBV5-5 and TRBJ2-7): DAGVTQSPTHLIKTRGQQVTLRCSPISGHKSVSWYQQVLGQGPQFIFQYYEKEERGRGNFPDRFSARQFPNYSSELNVNALLLGDSALYLCASSLMGTGAYEQYFGPGTRLTVT.

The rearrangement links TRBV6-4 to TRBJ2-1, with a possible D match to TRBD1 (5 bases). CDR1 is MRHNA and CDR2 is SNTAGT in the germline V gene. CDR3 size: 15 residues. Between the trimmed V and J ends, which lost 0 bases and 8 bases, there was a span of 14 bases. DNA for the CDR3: TGTGCCAGCAGTGACTCGACTCAGGGATCAGATGAGCAGTTCTTC. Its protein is CASSDSTQGSDEQFF.

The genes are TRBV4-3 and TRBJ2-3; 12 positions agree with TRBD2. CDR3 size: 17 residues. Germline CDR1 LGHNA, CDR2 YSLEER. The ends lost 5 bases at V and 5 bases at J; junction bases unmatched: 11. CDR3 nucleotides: TGCGCCAGCAGCGAAACCCTAGCGGGAGGGCCCGGAGATACGCAGTATTTT. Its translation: CASSETLAGGPGDTQYF.

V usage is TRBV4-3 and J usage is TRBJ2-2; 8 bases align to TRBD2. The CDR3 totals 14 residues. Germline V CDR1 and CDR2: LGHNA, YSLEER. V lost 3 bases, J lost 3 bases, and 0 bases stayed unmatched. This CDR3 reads CASSQGLDTGELFF. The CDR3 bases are TGCGCCAGCAGCCAGGGACTAGACACCGGGGAGCTGTTTTTT.

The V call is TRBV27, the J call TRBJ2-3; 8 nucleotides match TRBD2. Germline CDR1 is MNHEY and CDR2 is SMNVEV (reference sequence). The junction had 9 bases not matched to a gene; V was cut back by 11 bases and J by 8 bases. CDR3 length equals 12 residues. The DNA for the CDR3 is TGTGCCGCAGGGACTAGTCGTTCTACGCAGTATTTT. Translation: CAAGTSRSTQYF.

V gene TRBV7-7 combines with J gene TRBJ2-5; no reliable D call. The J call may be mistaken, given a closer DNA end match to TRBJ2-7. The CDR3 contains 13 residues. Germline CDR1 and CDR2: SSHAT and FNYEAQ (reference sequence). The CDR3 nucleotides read TGTGCCAGCAGCGCGACCACCTACTACGAGCAGTACTTC. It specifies CASSATTYYEQYF.

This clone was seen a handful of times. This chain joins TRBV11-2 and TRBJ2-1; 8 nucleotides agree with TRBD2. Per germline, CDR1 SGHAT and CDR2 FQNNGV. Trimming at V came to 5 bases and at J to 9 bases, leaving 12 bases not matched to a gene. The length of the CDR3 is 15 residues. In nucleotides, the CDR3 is TGTGCCAGCAGCCCCGATAGCGGGAACGTCGGTGAGCAGTTCTTC. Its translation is CASSPDSGNVGEQFF.

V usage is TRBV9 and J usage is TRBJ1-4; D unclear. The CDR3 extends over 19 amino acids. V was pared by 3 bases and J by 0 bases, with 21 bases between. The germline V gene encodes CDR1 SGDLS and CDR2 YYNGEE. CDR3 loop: CASSASSQTTSATNEKLFF. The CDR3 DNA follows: TGTGCCAGCAGCGCCAGCTCCCAGACGACCTCTGCAACTAATGAAAAACTGTTTTTT.

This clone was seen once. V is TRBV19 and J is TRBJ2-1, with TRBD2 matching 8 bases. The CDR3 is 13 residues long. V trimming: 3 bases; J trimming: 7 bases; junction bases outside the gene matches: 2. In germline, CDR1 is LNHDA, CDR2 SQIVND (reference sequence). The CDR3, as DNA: TGTGCCAGTAGTATTGTAGCGGGGAATGAGCAGTTCTTC. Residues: CASSIVAGNEQFF.